The 20 T cell receptor beta chains listed next were all sequenced from one sample in a study of T cell changes during pregnancy in multiple sclerosis. Sequencing was performed with immunoSEQ multiplex PCR; in TCRdb, only in-frame clones are kept and a portion is missing. Altogether approximately 40,000 clones are present, around 90% being singletons, with the ten largest covering around 6%. Material: CD8+ T cells from peripheral blood mononuclear cells, obtained in the third trimester of pregnancy. Receptors originate from a female donor with multiple sclerosis, enrolled in a pregnancy study.

This chain connects TRBV14 to TRBJ1-2, with 7 positions matching TRBD1. This CDR3 has 12 amino acids. CDR1 is SGHDN, CDR2 FVKESK, per germline. Trimming removed 5 bases from V and 8 bases from J; junction bases left unmatched: 5. Here the CDR3 DNA reads TGTGCCAGCAGCGATGACAGGGTCGGCTACACCTTC. This gives the protein CASSDDRVGYTF.

The chain recombines TRBV15 with TRBJ2-5, with D tentatively TRBD2 (5 bases). With 4 bases removed from V and 5 bases from J, the gap between germline ends came to 17 bases. The CDR3 spans 15 residues. Germline CDR1 is LNHNV and CDR2 is YYDKDF (reference sequence). The chain's CDR3 is CATSTPYEGSETQYF. As DNA, the CDR3 is TGTGCCACCAGCACACCGTACGAGGGAAGCGAGACCCAGTACTTC.

The V and J genes are TRBV28 and TRBJ2-3; TRBD1 matches at 11 bases. There are 18 residues in the CDR3. CDR1 and CDR2 from the germline V gene are MDHEN and SYDVKM. V shed 3 bases, J shed 5 bases, and the junction held 13 bases outside the gene matches. CDR3 sequence: CASSLRDRGLGPQDTQYF. The CDR3 coding sequence is TGTGCCAGCAGTTTGAGGGACAGGGGGTTAGGGCCCCAAGATACGCAGTATTTT.

V usage is TRBV7-2 and J usage is TRBJ2-7; 13 bases are shared with TRBD2. V gave up 4 bases and J gave up 6 bases; unmatched junction bases: 9. Looked up from germline, CDR1 is SGHTA and CDR2 is FQGNSA. The CDR3 totals 16 residues. The CDR3 region is CASSSGLAGKRGEQYF. The CDR3 DNA is TGTGCCAGCAGCTCGGGACTAGCGGGGAAAAGGGGCGAGCAGTACTTC.

This clone was recorded once. V and J are TRBV6-5 and TRBJ2-1; a possible D gene is TRBD1 (6 bases). V lost 5 bases and J 7 bases, leaving 12 bases between the germline ends. Looked up from germline, CDR1 is MNHEY and CDR2 is SVGAGI. This CDR3 comprises 13 residues. As DNA, the CDR3 is TGTGCCAGCAGTCCCGGGGACACAAATGAGCAGTTCTTC. Translating gives CASSPGDTNEQFF.

The rearrangement joins TRBV4-3 to TRBJ2-3, with no clear D. Trimming removed 0 bases at V and 0 bases at J, with 7 bases between. This CDR3 is 15 amino acids long. CDR1 and CDR2 (germline): LGHNA, YSLEER. The CDR3 sequence: CASSQDGASTDTQYF. The CDR3 DNA reads TGCGCCAGCAGCCAAGATGGAGCCAGCACAGATACGCAGTATTTT.

The chain couples TRBV28 to TRBJ2-5, with 9 bases fitting TRBD2. Per the germline V gene, CDR1 is MDHEN and CDR2 is SYDVKM. Losses at the gene ends were 2 bases for V and 4 bases for J; bases not matched to a gene: 2. The CDR3 spans 14 residues. This chain's CDR3 is CASSLRREGETQYF. The CDR3 DNA is TGTGCCAGCAGTTTACGGCGGGAGGGAGAGACCCAGTACTTC.

This chain connects TRBV7-2 to TRBJ2-3; D might be TRBD2 (5 bases). Germline CDR1 SGHTA, CDR2 FQGNSA. This CDR3 spans 15 amino acids. The ends were cut back, 1 base at V and 0 bases at J, with 8 bases in the middle. This CDR3 is CASSLETGSTDTQYF. CDR3 sequence (DNA): TGTGCCAGCAGCTTAGAAACGGGAAGCACAGATACGCAGTATTTT.

V usage is TRBV11-3 and J usage is TRBJ2-5, with 8 bases identical to TRBD2. The J segment lost 2 bases and the V segment lost 2 bases, leaving 4 bases of the junction unmatched. Per the germline V gene, CDR1 is SGHNT and CDR2 is YENEEA. The CDR3 is made up of 15 amino acids. CDR3 bases: TGTGCCAGCAGCTTATCGACTAGCGAACAAGAGACCCAGTACTTC. Amino acid sequence: CASSLSTSEQETQYF.

The gene calls are TRBV6-6 and TRBJ2-2; weak D call: TRBD1 (6 bases). Trimming cost V 5 bases and J 6 bases, with 13 bases left between them. Germline-derived CDR1 and CDR2 are MNHNY and SVGAGI (reference sequence). This CDR3 is 14 amino acids long. As DNA, the CDR3 is TGTGCCAGCAGTCCCCGACAGGATGCCGGGGAGCTGTTTTTT. This translates into CASSPRQDAGELFF.

This rearrangement joins TRBV6-5 to TRBJ1-2; D is undetermined. V lost 6 bases to trimming and J lost 1 base, with 12 bases between them. Germline V CDR1 and CDR2: MNHEY, SVGAGI. This CDR3 region has 14 residues. CDR3 DNA sequence: TGTGCCAGCAGGCCCGGGAGCAGTAACTATGGCTACACCTTC. As protein: CASRPGSSNYGYTF.

V is TRBV11-2 and J is TRBJ2-7; TRBD2 agrees at 8 bases. CDR1 and CDR2 from the germline V gene are SGHAT and FQNNGV. The CDR3 totals 17 residues. V lost 0 bases and J lost 0; bases outside the gene matches: 7. The CDR3 is CASSLDLAGGPSYEQYF. The CDR3 DNA follows: TGTGCCAGCAGCTTAGATCTTGCGGGGGGTCCCTCCTACGAGCAGTACTTC. Drawing the rest from reference TRBV11-2 and TRBJ2-7, the complete variable domain is EAGVAQSPRYKIIEKRQSVAFWCNPISGHATLYWYQQILGQGPKLLIQFQNNGVVDDSQLPKDRFSAERLKGVDSTLKIQPAKLEDSAVYLCASSLDLAGGPSYEQYFGPGTRLTVT.

This sequence joins TRBV6-4 and TRBJ2-3, with D hard to call. Germline V gene data show CDR1 as MRHNA and CDR2 as SNTAGT. The V end lost 2 bases, the J end lost 0 bases, and 9 bases lay between the germline ends. This CDR3 has 15 residues. The CDR3 DNA is TGTGCCAGCAGTGACAATCTCGGTAGCACAGATACGCAGTATTTT. This encodes CASSDNLGSTDTQYF.

The J gene is TRBJ2-5, the V gene TRBV4-1; maybe TRBD2 (6 bases). In germline, CDR1 is MGHRA, CDR2 YSYEKL. Trimming removed 4 bases at V and 5 bases at J, with 11 bases between. The CDR3 runs to 13 residues. CDR3 DNA: TGCGCCAGCAGCCTTAATAGCGGTGAGACCCAGTACTTC. Its translation: CASSLNSGETQYF.

V and J are TRBV7-9 and TRBJ2-7; D gene uncertain. There are 14 residues in the CDR3. V was shortened by 5 bases and J by 2 bases, with 13 bases between the two germline ends. Germline V CDR1 and CDR2: SEHNR, FQNEAQ (reference sequence). DNA for the CDR3: TGTGCCAGCAGCGGAACAGCTACGCCCTACGAGCAGTACTTC. This encodes CASSGTATPYEQYF.

The chain couples TRBV29-1 to TRBJ2-7; D is ambiguous. With 0 bases removed from V and 5 bases from J, the gap between germline ends came to 8 bases. Germline V gene data show CDR1 as SQVTM and CDR2 as ANQGSEA. The CDR3 length is 12 residues. This CDR3 is CSVEEYSNEQYF. CDR3 DNA sequence: TGCAGCGTTGAAGAATACTCGAACGAGCAGTACTTC.

The rearrangement uses TRBV7-9 and TRBJ2-7; D gene unclear. Germline V gene data show CDR1 as SEHNR and CDR2 as FQNEAQ (reference sequence). The CDR3 loop spans 14 amino acids. V shed 5 bases and J shed 3 bases, with 14 bases lying between them. The CDR3 DNA reads TGTGCCAGCAGCCAGCCCCAGAACTACTACGAGCAGTACTTC. This codes for CASSQPQNYYEQYF.

This clone was seen a single time. This chain joins TRBV4-3 and TRBJ2-2; 8 positions agree with TRBD2. V dropped 0 bases and J dropped 3; count of bases not matched to a gene: 6. CDR1 LGHNA and CDR2 YSLEER come from the germline V gene. This CDR3 is 17 amino acids long. The CDR3 sequence is CASSQDVQREYTGELFF. CDR3 nucleotides: TGCGCCAGCAGCCAAGATGTCCAGCGGGAGTACACCGGGGAGCTGTTTTTT.

The V and J genes are TRBV7-3 and TRBJ1-2; 8 nucleotides align to TRBD1. CDR1 and CDR2 (germline): SGHTA, FQGTGA. The CDR3 totals 14 residues. Trimming took 5 bases from V and 2 from J; bases not matched to a gene: 4. The CDR3 loop is CASSPGQGNYGYTF. CDR3 nucleotide sequence: TGTGCCAGCAGCCCAGGACAGGGCAACTATGGCTACACCTTC.

This chain links TRBV9 with TRBJ1-1; a weak D match, TRBD1 (5 bases). Germline V gene lookup returns CDR1 SGDLS and CDR2 YYNGEE. V lost 7 bases and J lost 0, with 10 bases in between. The CDR3 has 13 residues. The CDR3: CASQAGLNTEAFF. The CDR3 DNA reads TGTGCCAGCCAGGCAGGGCTGAACACTGAAGCTTTCTTT.